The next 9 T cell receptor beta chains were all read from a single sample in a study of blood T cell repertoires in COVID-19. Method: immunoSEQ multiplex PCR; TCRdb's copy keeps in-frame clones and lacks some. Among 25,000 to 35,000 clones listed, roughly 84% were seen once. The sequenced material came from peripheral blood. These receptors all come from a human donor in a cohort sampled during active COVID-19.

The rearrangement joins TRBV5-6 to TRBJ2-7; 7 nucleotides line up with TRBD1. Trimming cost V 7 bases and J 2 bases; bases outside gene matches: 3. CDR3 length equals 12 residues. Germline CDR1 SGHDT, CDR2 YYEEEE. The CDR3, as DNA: TGTGCCAGCCAGGGGGACGCCTACGAGCAGTACTTC. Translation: CASQGDAYEQYF. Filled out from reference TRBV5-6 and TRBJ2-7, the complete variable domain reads DAGVTQSPTHLIKTRGQQVTLRCSPKSGHDTVSWYQQALGQGPQFIFQYYEEEERQRGNFPDRFSGHQFPNYSSELNVNALLLGDSALYLCASQGDAYEQYFGPGTRLTVT.

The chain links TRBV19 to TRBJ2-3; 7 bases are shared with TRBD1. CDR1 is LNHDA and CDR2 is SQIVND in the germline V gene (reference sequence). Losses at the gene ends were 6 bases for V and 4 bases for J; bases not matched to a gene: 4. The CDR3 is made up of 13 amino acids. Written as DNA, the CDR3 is TGTGCCAGTAGCGACAGGGTGTCAGATACGCAGTATTTT. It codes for CASSDRVSDTQYF.

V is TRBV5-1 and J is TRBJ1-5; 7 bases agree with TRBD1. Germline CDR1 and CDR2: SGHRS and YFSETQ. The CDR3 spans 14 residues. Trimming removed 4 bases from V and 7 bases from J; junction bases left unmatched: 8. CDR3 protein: CASSLEGAQQPQHF. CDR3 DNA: TGCGCCAGCAGCCTGGAGGGGGCACAACAGCCCCAGCATTTT.

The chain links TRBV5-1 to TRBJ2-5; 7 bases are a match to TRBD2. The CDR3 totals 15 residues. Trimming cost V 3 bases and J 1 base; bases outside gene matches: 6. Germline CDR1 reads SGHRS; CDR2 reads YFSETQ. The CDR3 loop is CASSSWEGRQETQYF. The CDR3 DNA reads TGCGCCAGCAGCTCCTGGGAGGGTCGCCAAGAGACCCAGTACTTC.

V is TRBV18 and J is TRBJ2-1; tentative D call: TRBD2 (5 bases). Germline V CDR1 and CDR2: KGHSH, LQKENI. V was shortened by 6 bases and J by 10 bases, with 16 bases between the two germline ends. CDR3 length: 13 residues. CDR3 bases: TGTGCCAGCTCCTTGAGCGGATCAAGAGAGCAGTTCTTC. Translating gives CASSLSGSREQFF.

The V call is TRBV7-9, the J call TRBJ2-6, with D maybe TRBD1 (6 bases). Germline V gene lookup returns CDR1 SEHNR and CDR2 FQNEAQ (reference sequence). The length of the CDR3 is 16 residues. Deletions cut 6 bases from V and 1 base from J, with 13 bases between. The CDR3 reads CASRVGQTSGANVLTF. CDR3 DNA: TGTGCCAGCAGGGTGGGACAAACTTCTGGGGCCAACGTCCTGACTTTC.

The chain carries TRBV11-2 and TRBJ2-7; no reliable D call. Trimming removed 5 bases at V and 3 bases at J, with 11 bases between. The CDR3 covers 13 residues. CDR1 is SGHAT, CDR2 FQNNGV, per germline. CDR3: CASSRIRNYEQYF. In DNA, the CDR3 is TGTGCCAGCAGCCGTATCAGGAACTACGAGCAGTACTTC.

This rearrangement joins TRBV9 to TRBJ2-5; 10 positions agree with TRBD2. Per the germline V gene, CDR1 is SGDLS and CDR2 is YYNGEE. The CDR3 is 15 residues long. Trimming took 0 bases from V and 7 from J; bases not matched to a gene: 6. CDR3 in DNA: TGTGCCAGCAGCGTAGGACTAGCGGGCTCGGGGACCCAGTACTTC. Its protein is CASSVGLAGSGTQYF.

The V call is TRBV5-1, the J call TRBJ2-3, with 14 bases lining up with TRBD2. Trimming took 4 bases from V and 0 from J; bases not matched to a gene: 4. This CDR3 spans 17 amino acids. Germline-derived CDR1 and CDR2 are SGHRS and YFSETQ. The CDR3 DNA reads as TGCGCCAGCAGCCGACTAGCGGGGGGGCCGAGCACAGATACGCAGTATTTT. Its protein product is CASSRLAGGPSTDTQYF. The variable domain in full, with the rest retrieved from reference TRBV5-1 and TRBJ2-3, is KAGVTQTPRYLIKTRGQQVTLSCSPISGHRSVSWYQQTPGQGLQFLFEYFSETQRNKGNFPGRFSGRQFSNSRSEMNVSTLELGDSALYLCASSRLAGGPSTDTQYFGPGTRLTVL.